These T cell receptor beta chains were read from a single sample in a study of blood T cell repertoires in COVID-19. Some clones are missing from TCRdb's copy, which holds only in-frame ones; the method was immunoSEQ multiplex PCR. The sample yields over 200,000 clones, around 82% seen once. Sequencing was done on a sample of peripheral blood. The receptor source for this set is a woman aged 35 to 49 with acute or convalescent COVID-19. The CDR3 runs from the conserved cysteine through the conserved F or W. The D gene is left open where the match is weak. Size is omitted from some rows. Given values are once, few, many or a class for expanded clones.

>TRBV9|TRBJ1-1|-|-
CASSVDPPEGVDTEAFF
TGTGCCAGCAGCGTAGATCCCCCAGAAGGGGTCGACACTGAAGCTTTCTTT
>TRBV21-1|TRBJ1-1|-|-
CASSSEVGAFF
TGTGCCAGCAGCAGTGAGGTAGGAGCTTTCTTT
>TRBV3-1/TRBV3-2|TRBJ2-1|TRBD2|-
CASSKPGLAANEQFF
TGTGCCAGCAGCAAACCGGGACTAGCGGCGAATGAGCAGTTCTTC
>TRBV2|TRBJ2-1|TRBD2|-
CASSLAGVSNEQFF
TGTGCCAGCAGTTTAGCGGGAGTGAGCAATGAGCAGTTCTTC
>TRBV7-2|TRBJ1-2|-|-
CASSFGGLPSYTF
TGTGCCAGCAGCTTTGGGGGACTGCCCTCCTACACCTTC
>TRBV11-3|TRBJ2-7|TRBD1|-
CASSGAGQGAPFYEQYF
TGTGCCAGCAGCGGCGCGGGACAGGGGGCGCCTTTCTACGAGCAGTACTTC
>TRBV19|TRBJ2-1|TRBD1|few
CASGSGGLYNEQFF
TGTGCCAGCGGCTCAGGGGGTCTGTACAATGAGCAGTTCTTC
>TRBV18|TRBJ2-1|-|-
CASSPSTLEQFF
TGTGCCAGCTCACCATCTACTTTAGAGCAGTTCTTC
>TRBV19|TRBJ2-1|TRBD2|-
CASSIGTSGGTNEQFF
TGTGCCAGTAGTATTGGGACTAGCGGGGGGACGAATGAGCAGTTCTTC
>TRBV19|TRBJ1-2|TRBD1|-
CASSTYSGGYGYTF
TGTGCCAGTAGTACTTATTCAGGGGGCTATGGCTACACCTTC
>TRBV6-1|TRBJ2-7|-|-
CASSEGARQYF
TGTGCCAGCAGTGAAGGGGCAAGGCAGTACTTC
>TRBV7-8|TRBJ1-6|-|once
CASSPFQGVQSSPLHF
TGTGCCAGCAGCCCGTTTCAGGGTGTACAGTCTTCACCCCTCCACTTT
>TRBV6-6|TRBJ2-2|-|-
CASSYLRVNTGELFF
TGTGCCAGCAGTTACCTGCGGGTGAACACCGGGGAGCTGTTTTTT
>TRBV9|TRBJ2-3|-|-
CASSVSSADTQYF
TGTGCCAGCAGCGTTTCTTCGGCAGATACGCAGTATTTT
>TRBV19|TRBJ2-7|-|-
CASSISSASLEQYF
TGTGCCAGTAGTATTTCTAGCGCGAGCCTCGAGCAGTACTTC
>TRBV27|TRBJ2-1|TRBD2|-
CASSKLAGVYNEQFF
TGTGCCAGCAGCAAACTAGCGGGAGTGTACAATGAGCAGTTCTTC
>TRBV15|TRBJ2-2|-|-
CATTPRKGDTGELFF
TGTGCCACCACCCCGCGGAAGGGGGACACCGGGGAGCTGTTTTTT
>TRBV3-1/TRBV3-2|TRBJ1-1|-|-
CASSQGGGDTEAFF
TGTGCCAGCAGCCAAGGAGGAGGGGACACTGAAGCTTTCTTT
>TRBV3-1/TRBV3-2|TRBJ2-1|-|-
CASSQRGSYNEQFF
TGTGCCAGCAGCCAGCGGGGATCCTACAATGAGCAGTTCTTC
>TRBV11-3|TRBJ2-3|TRBD2|-
CASSLGVSGTDTDTQYF
TGTGCCAGCAGCTTAGGGGTTAGCGGGACCGACACAGATACGCAGTATTTT
>TRBV6-6|TRBJ2-1|-|-
CASTRVRGGASEQFF
TGTGCCAGCACCCGGGTGAGGGGGGGCGCGAGTGAGCAGTTCTTC
>TRBV5-1|TRBJ1-4|-|-
CASSLSGGEKLFF
TGCGCCAGCAGCTTGTCGGGAGGGGAAAAACTGTTTTTT
>TRBV5-6|TRBJ2-1|TRBD1|-
CASSLWLGTGRNEQFF
TGTGCCAGCAGCTTGTGGTTGGGGACAGGGAGGAATGAGCAGTTCTTC
>TRBV20-1|TRBJ2-7|-|-
CSARAEYEQYF
TGCAGTGCTAGGGCAGAATACGAGCAGTACTTC
>TRBV14|TRBJ1-6|-|-
CASSQTLGQRSSSYNSPLHF
TGTGCCAGCAGCCAAACGCTAGGACAGCGGAGTAGCTCCTATAATTCACCCCTCCACTTT
>TRBV9|TRBJ1-1|-|few
CASSQIDRNTEAFF
TGTGCCAGCAGCCAAATTGACAGAAACACTGAAGCTTTCTTT
>TRBV11-2|TRBJ1-2|-|-
CASSSRLVRRGYTF
TGTGCCAGCAGCTCTCGACTGGTGCGACGTGGCTACACCTTC
>TRBV27|TRBJ2-1|-|-
CASSPTPSGGPSNEQFF
TGTGCCAGCAGTCCTACGCCTAGTGGAGGGCCGTCGAATGAGCAGTTCTTC
>TRBV6-5|TRBJ1-2|TRBD1|-
CASSEWTGGDYGYTF
TGTGCCAGCAGCGAGTGGACAGGTGGGGACTATGGCTACACCTTC
>TRBV18|TRBJ2-3|TRBD1|-
CASSPGPTGGATDTQYF
TGTGCCAGCTCACCCGGCCCCACAGGGGGCGCGACAGATACGCAGTATTTT
>TRBV5-4|TRBJ1-6|-|once
CASSLRLGGGSPLHF
TGTGCCAGCAGCTTACGGTTGGGGGGGGGATCACCCCTCCACTTT
>TRBV6-2/TRBV6-3|TRBJ2-3|TRBD2|-
CASSYSGLAGGARSDF
TGTGCCAGCAGTTATAGCGGACTAGCGGGAGGGGCACGCAGTGATTTT
>TRBV2|TRBJ1-1|TRBD1|-
CASKDGTGAEAFF
TGTGCCAGCAAAGACGGGACAGGGGCTGAAGCTTTCTTT
>TRBV7-2|TRBJ2-7|-|-
CASSLNRGEQYF
TGTGCCAGCAGCCTCAATAGGGGCGAGCAGTACTTC
>TRBV3-1/TRBV3-2|TRBJ2-7|-|-
CASSASQGLSYEQYF
TGTGCCAGCAGCGCCTCCCAGGGCCTATCCTACGAGCAGTACTTC
>TRBV11-2|TRBJ2-7|TRBD2|-
CASSPSSGSYEQYF
TGTGCCAGCAGCCCGTCTAGCGGGAGCTACGAGCAGTACTTC
>TRBV12-5|TRBJ1-2|TRBD1|once
CASGWGAGTGEGGYTF
TGTGCTAGTGGTTGGGGCGCCGGGACAGGGGAAGGAGGCTACACCTTC
>TRBV7-9|TRBJ2-2|TRBD2|-
CASSEGLAGSYTGELFF
TGTGCCAGCAGCGAGGGACTAGCGGGCAGTTACACCGGGGAGCTGTTTTTT
>TRBV5-1|TRBJ1-1|-|-
CASAPTDRLNTEAFF
TGCGCCAGTGCACCGACAGATCGTTTGAACACTGAAGCTTTCTTT
>TRBV7-8|TRBJ2-3|TRBD2|-
CASSPGTSHGTDTQYF
TGTGCCAGCAGCCCCGGGACTAGTCACGGCACAGATACGCAGTATTTT
>TRBV6-1|TRBJ1-5|-|-
CASSEVIQQPQHF
TGTGCCAGCAGTGAAGTCATTCAGCAGCCCCAGCATTTT
>TRBV27|TRBJ1-1|-|-
CASSLGRAMNTEAFF
TGTGCCAGCAGTTTAGGCAGGGCAATGAACACTGAAGCTTTCTTT
>TRBV6-1|TRBJ1-2|-|-
CASSEETAYGYTF
TGTGCCAGCAGTGAAGAAACAGCCTATGGCTACACCTTC
>TRBV29-1|TRBJ2-1|TRBD2|-
CSVASLAGGHLHNEQFF
TGCAGCGTTGCATCACTAGCGGGGGGACACCTCCACAATGAGCAGTTCTTC
>TRBV30|TRBJ2-5|TRBD2|-
CAWSPTSGPKETQYF
TGTGCCTGGAGTCCGACTAGCGGGCCTAAAGAGACCCAGTACTTC
>TRBV19|TRBJ1-4|-|-
CASSPRRTGREKLFF
TGTGCCAGTAGTCCACGGAGGACCGGGAGGGAAAAACTGTTTTTT
>TRBV10-2|TRBJ1-1|-|-
CASFSGVGTEAFF
TGCGCCAGCTTCTCGGGGGTAGGCACTGAAGCTTTCTTT
>TRBV3-1/TRBV3-2|TRBJ1-1|-|-
CASSLNQGALRRGTEAFF
TGTGCCAGCAGCCTCAACCAAGGAGCTCTCCGAAGGGGCACTGAAGCTTTCTTT
>TRBV9|TRBJ2-7|TRBD2|-
CASSASGRALHF
TGTGCCAGCTCGGCTAGCGGGAGAGCATTACACTTC
>TRBV15|TRBJ2-5|-|-
CATSIRDTSRGQYF
TGTGCCACCAGCATACGGGACACTTCGAGGGGCCAGTACTTC
>TRBV7-9|TRBJ2-1|-|-
CASSPQGQISNEQFF
TGTGCCAGCAGCCCACAGGGCCAAATAAGCAATGAGCAGTTCTTC